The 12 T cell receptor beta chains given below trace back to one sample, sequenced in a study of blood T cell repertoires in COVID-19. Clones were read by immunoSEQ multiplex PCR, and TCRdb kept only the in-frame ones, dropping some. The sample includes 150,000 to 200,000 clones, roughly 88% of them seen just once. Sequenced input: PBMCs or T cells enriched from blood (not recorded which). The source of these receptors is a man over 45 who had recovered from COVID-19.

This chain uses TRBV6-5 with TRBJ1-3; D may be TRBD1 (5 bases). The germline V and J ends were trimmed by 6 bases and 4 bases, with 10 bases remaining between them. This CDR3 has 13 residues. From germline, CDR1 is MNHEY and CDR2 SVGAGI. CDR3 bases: TGTGCCAGCAGGCAGGGTGTCGGAAACACCATATATTTT. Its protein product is CASRQGVGNTIYF.

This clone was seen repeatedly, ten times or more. As DNA, the CDR3 is TGTGCCAGTAGAGGAGGTTCACCCCTCCACTTT. Its protein is CASRGGSPLHF. The rearrangement joins TRBV19 to TRBJ1-6; no reliable D call. The CDR3 extends over 11 amino acids. V was cut by 6 bases and J by 9 bases, with 6 bases left in between. CDR1 LNHDA and CDR2 SQIVND come from the germline V gene (reference sequence).

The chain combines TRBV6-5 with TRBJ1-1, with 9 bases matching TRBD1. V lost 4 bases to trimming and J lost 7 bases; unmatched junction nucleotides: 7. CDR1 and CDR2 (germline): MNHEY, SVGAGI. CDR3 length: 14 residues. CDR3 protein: CASSWGTGINEAFF. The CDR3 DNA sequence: TGTGCCAGCAGTTGGGGGACAGGGATTAATGAAGCTTTCTTT.

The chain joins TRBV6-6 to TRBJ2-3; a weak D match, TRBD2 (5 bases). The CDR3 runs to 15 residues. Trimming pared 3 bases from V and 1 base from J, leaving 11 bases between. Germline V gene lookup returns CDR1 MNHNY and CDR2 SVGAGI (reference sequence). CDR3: CASSYSSAGTDTQYF. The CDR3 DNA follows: TGTGCCAGCAGTTATAGTAGCGCAGGCACAGATACGCAGTATTTT.

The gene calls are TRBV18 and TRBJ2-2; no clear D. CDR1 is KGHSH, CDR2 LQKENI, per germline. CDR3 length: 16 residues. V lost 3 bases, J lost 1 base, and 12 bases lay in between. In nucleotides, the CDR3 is TGTGCCAGCTCACCCTCAGGCCTTCAGAACACCGGGGAGCTGTTTTTT. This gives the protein CASSPSGLQNTGELFF.

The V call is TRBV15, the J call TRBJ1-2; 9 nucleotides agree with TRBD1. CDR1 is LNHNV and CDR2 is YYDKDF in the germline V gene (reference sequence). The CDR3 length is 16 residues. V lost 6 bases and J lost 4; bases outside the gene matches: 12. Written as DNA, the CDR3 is TGTGCCACCAGGGCCGACAACACACAGGGGGCCTATGGCTACACCTTC. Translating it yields CATRADNTQGAYGYTF.

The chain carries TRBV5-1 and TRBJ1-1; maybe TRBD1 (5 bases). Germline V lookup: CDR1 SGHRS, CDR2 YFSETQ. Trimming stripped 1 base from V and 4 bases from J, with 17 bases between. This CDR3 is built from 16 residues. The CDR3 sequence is CASSLNYGGVGTEAFF. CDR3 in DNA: TGCGCCAGCAGCTTGAACTATGGGGGGGTAGGCACTGAAGCTTTCTTT.

CDR3 bases: TGCGCCAGCAGCCACGGACAGGGTTTTAACTATGGCTACACCTTC. This codes for CASSHGQGFNYGYTF. The J gene is TRBJ1-2, the V gene TRBV4-1, with TRBD1 matching over 8 bases. The length of the CDR3 is 15 residues. Germline V gene sequence: CDR1 MGHRA, CDR2 YSYEKL. Unmatched junction bases numbered 4, after V lost 3 bases and J lost 1 base.

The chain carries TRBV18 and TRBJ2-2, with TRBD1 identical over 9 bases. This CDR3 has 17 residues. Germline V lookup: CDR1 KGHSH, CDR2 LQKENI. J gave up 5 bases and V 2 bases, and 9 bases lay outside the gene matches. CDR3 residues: CASSPRSGQGTTGELFF. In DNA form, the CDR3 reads TGTGCCAGCTCACCAAGGTCGGGACAGGGAACGACCGGGGAGCTGTTTTTT.

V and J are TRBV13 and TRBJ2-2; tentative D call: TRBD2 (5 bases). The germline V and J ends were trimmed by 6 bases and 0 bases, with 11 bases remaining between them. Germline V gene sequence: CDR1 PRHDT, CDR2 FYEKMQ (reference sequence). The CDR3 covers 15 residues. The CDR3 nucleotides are TGTGCCAGCAGTTACGGGGTTGCGAACACCGGGGAGCTGTTTTTT. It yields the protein CASSYGVANTGELFF.

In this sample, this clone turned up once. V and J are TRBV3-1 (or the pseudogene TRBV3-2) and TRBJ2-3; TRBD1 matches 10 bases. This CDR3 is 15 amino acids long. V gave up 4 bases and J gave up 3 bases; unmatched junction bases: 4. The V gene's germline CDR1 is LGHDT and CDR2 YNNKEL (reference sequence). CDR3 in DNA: TGTGCCAGCAGCCCACGACAGGGGGCGACAGATACGCAGTATTTT. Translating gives CASSPRQGATDTQYF.

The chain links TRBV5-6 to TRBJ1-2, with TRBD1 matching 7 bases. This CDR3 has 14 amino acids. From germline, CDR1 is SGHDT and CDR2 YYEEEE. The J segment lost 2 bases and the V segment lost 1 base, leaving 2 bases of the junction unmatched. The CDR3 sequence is CASSLRDRNYGYTF. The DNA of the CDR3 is TGTGCCAGCAGCTTGCGGGACAGAAACTATGGCTACACCTTC.